Listed below are T cell receptor beta chains from one sample, sequenced in a study of T cells of healthy individuals. TCRdb used MiXCR to reprocess the 5' RACE reads, holding one entry per CDR3 protein. The sample records 100,000 or so distinct CDR3 sequences, under 20% being singletons. These receptors were collected from a human donor in good health. The CDR3 runs from the conserved cysteine through the conserved F or W. The order of the fields is J gene, V gene, D gene, clone size, CDR3 DNA, CDR3 protein. A D gene is named only where the DNA matches it firmly. Clone size is stated in some rows and not others, as once, few, many or a class when expanded.

>TRBJ2-1|TRBV29-1|TRBD2|many
TGCAGCGTTGAAGGTCTAGCGGACGACAATGAGCAGTTCTTC
CSVEGLADDNEQFF
>TRBJ1-6|TRBV20-1|TRBD1|few
TGCAGTGCTAGCCCCAGGGGGCAAGGGTCACCCCTCCACTTT
CSASPRGQGSPLHF
>TRBJ1-2|TRBV5-6|-|many
TGTGCCAGCACTTCTAGCGGCCCAGGCACCTTC
CASTSSGPGTF
>TRBJ1-5|TRBV12-3/TRBV12-4|-|few
TGTGCCAGCAGTTTATTGCCCCGTCAGGCCCAGCATTTT
CASSLLPRQAQHF
>TRBJ2-7|TRBV28|-|few
TGTGCCAGCAGCCGCTCAGGGGCCGTTTCCTACGAGCAGTACTTC
CASSRSGAVSYEQYF
>TRBJ2-1|TRBV10-3|-|few
TGTGCCATCAGTGAGTCTGTACTGAGCTCCTACAATGAGCAGTTCTTC
CAISESVLSSYNEQFF
>TRBJ1-1|TRBV12-5|-|-
TGTGCTAGTGGTCCGGGGGTGTCGGCTGAAGCTTTCTTT
CASGPGVSAEAFF
>TRBJ1-2|TRBV20-1|TRBD1|once
TGCAGCGCAGATGGACCCGGGACAGCTGATAGTTCCGACTATGGCTACACCTTC
CSADGPGTADSSDYGYTF
>TRBJ2-7|TRBV20-1|-|-
TGCAGTGCTATGAGTAGTCCTCACTACGAGCAGTACTTC
CSAMSSPHYEQYF
>TRBJ2-3|TRBV2|-|-
TGTGCCAGCAGTGAGGGCACAGATACGCAGTATTTT
CASSEGTDTQYF
>TRBJ2-5|TRBV11-1|TRBD1|many
TGTGCCAGCAGCTTAGGGGACAGGGACGAAGAGACCCAGTACTTC
CASSLGDRDEETQYF
>TRBJ2-5|TRBV28|-|-
TGTGCCAGCAGTCAAGGACAGATCCAAGAGACCCAGTACTTC
CASSQGQIQETQYF
>TRBJ2-7|TRBV28|TRBD2|-
TGTGCCAGCAGAGGACTAGTCTACGAGCAGTACTTC
CASRGLVYEQYF
>TRBJ2-1|TRBV20-1|-|-
TGCAGTGCTAGAGCCGGGACTGATGTCGATGAGCAGTTCTTC
CSARAGTDVDEQFF
>TRBJ2-7|TRBV27|-|few
TGTGCCAGCAGTTTCGACAGGCAACGAGTCTACGAGCAGTACTTC
CASSFDRQRVYEQYF
>TRBJ1-2|TRBV7-9|-|few
TGTGCCAGCAGCTTTGGGGGTTACAAGGGATTCAACTATGGCTACACCTTC
CASSFGGYKGFNYGYTF
>TRBJ2-7|TRBV10-3|TRBD1|-
TGTGCCATCAGTGTGGGGACAGGGACCTACGAGCAGTACTTC
CAISVGTGTYEQYF
>TRBJ1-3|TRBV12-3/TRBV12-4|-|-
TGTGCCAGCAGTTTGTCCCAAGGAAACACCATATATTTT
CASSLSQGNTIYF
>TRBJ2-1|TRBV4-3|TRBD1|few
TGCGCCAGCAGCCAAGTGGGGTTTGAGACAGGGAACAATGAGCAGTTCTTC
CASSQVGFETGNNEQFF
>TRBJ1-2|TRBV7-2|TRBD1|-
TGTGCCAGCAGCTTAGCCCCCGGAGACAGGGCTCGTGGCTACACCTTC
CASSLAPGDRARGYTF
>TRBJ2-3|TRBV12-3/TRBV12-4|-|-
TGTGCCAGCAGCCGGTTCGGCGTAGATACGCAGTATTTT
CASSRFGVDTQYF
>TRBJ2-1|TRBV7-9|-|-
TGTGCCTCCAAAAGGGACGGGGATCAGTTCTTC
CASKRDGDQFF
>TRBJ1-2|TRBV25-1|-|-
TGTGCCAGCAGTCAGTCGGTCCTGGGCTATGGCTACACCTTC
CASSQSVLGYGYTF
>TRBJ2-5|TRBV20-1|-|-
TGCAGTGCCGAGGGAATCGAGACCCAGTACTTC
CSAEGIETQYF
>TRBJ1-2|TRBV28|TRBD1|once
TGTGCCAGCAGTCCTAGTGGACAGGGGTTGAGTGGCTACACCTTC
CASSPSGQGLSGYTF
>TRBJ2-1|TRBV20-1|TRBD2|few
TGCAGTGCGACGGGACTAGCGGGGATAGTAGGCAATGAGCAGTTCTTC
CSATGLAGIVGNEQFF
>TRBJ1-1|TRBV4-1|-|many
TGCGCCAGCAGCCAAGTCACAGCGAACACTGAAGCTTTCTTT
CASSQVTANTEAFF
>TRBJ1-2|TRBV6-5|-|-
TGTGCCAGCAGTAGGACAGCGAACTATGGCTACACCTTC
CASSRTANYGYTF
>TRBJ2-3|TRBV19|-|few
TGTGCCAGTAGTCCCCTACTTGGCACAGATACGCAGTATTTT
CASSPLLGTDTQYF
>TRBJ2-7|TRBV7-9|-|few
TGTGCCAGCAGCTCTCAGCGGCCGGGGAACGAGCAGTACTTC
CASSSQRPGNEQYF
>TRBJ2-3|TRBV5-1|-|few
TGCGCCAGCAGCCCTACAAAGGCAGATACGCAGTATTTT
CASSPTKADTQYF
>TRBJ1-3|TRBV28|-|many
TGTGCCAGCAGTTCCCAGGTCAGCTCTGGAAACACCATATATTTT
CASSSQVSSGNTIYF
>TRBJ2-5|TRBV20-1|TRBD2|-
TGCAGTGCTAGAGATCCGGCGGGGGAGGGTGAGACCCAGTACTTC
CSARDPAGEGETQYF